This T cell receptor (beta chain) is from a study of T cell responses to AZD1222 COVID-19 vaccine. For the study at large: Second-dose timings of about 4 or about 12 weeks were pooled.

Generated by immunoSEQ multiplex PCR, the TCRdb table keeps only in-frame clones and is missing some. The top ten clones hold around 6.9% of a sample with some 120,000 clones, around nine tenths of them seen once. The CDR3 contains 15 residues. In germline, CDR1 is SGDLS, CDR2 YYNGEE. Trimming left V 4 bases short and J 7 bases short, with 17 bases between. The TCR originated in an adult in good health. The sample in question was peripheral blood, obtained on day 0 of AZD1222 vaccination. J is TRBJ2-2 and V is TRBV9, with D possibly TRBD2 on 6 matching bases. The DNA of the CDR3 is TGTGCCAGCAGCCCACCCGGAGGGCGGGACGGGGAGCTGTTTTTT. It yields the protein CASSPPGGRDGELFF.